Sequencing of this TCR beta chain was carried out in a study of shared clonotypes between healthy human individuals. V lost 7 bases to trimming and J lost 2 bases; unmatched junction nucleotides: 9. The CDR3 has 15 residues. CDR1 is MNHNS, CDR2 SASEGT, per germline. Assay: immunoSEQ multiplex PCR; the TCRdb copy retains only in-frame clones and omits some. This sample has fewer than 400,000 clones, with approximately 79% found just once. J is TRBJ2-3 and V is TRBV6-1, with 7 bases that match TRBD1. The sequenced sample was memory CD4+ T cells sorted from blood. Sample subset: CD45RA-negative fraction. The TCR originated in a man aged 25-45 years in good health. CDR3 in DNA: TGTGCCAGCAACACAAGGGGGCGGGTCACAGATACGCAGTATTTT. Translating it yields CASNTRGRVTDTQYF.